This T cell receptor beta chain was obtained from a study of human T cells and chemical hapten exposure. V lost 0 bases to trimming and J lost 4 bases, with 13 bases between them. Germline CDR1 reads SGHRS; CDR2 reads YFSETQ. The CDR3 totals 15 residues. TCRdb reprocessed the RACE reads with MiXCR, giving one entry per CDR3 protein. The repertoire has 110,000 to 150,000 distinct CDR3 sequences, 10% to 15% of them found once; the top ten carry under 1.5%. Regarding time point: patch test 2, 6 weeks after DPC sensitization. The treatment: therapeutic diphenylcyclopropenone sensitization with weekly scalp DPC.

The source material was whole blood, sampled in connection with sensitization to the hapten diphenylcyclopropenone (DPC). The V gene is TRBV5-1, the J gene TRBJ2-5, with D tentatively TRBD2 (5 bases). The TCR comes from a woman aged 45 to 65 with alopecia areata. Some clones in this sample may be carry-over from other donors' samples. This chain's CDR3 is CASSLGSVRGETQYF. The CDR3 nucleotides are TGCGCCAGCAGCTTGGGATCAGTCCGGGGAGAGACCCAGTACTTC.